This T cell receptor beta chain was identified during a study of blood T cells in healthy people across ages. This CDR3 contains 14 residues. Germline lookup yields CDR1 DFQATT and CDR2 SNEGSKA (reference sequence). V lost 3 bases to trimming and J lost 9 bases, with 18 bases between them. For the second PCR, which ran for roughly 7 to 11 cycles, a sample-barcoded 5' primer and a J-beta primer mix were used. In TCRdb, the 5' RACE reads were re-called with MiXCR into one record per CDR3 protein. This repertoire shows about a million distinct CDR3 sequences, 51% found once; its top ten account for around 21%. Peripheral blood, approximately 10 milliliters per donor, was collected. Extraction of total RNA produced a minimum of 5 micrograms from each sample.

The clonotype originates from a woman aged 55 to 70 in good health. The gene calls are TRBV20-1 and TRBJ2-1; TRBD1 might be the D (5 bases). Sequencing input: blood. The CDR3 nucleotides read TGCAGTGCTAGGATAGGGGTCCAAATCAGTGAGCAGTTCTTC. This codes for CSARIGVQISEQFF.